This TCR beta chain originates from a study of T cell changes during pregnancy in multiple sclerosis. Here immunoSEQ multiplex PCR was the method, and the copy in TCRdb shows in-frame clones only, minus some. The data show about 57,000 clones, around 89% seen once. Germline V gene sequence: CDR1 SGHRS, CDR2 YFSETQ. V gave up 3 bases and J gave up 14 bases; unmatched junction bases: 19. The CDR3 loop spans 15 amino acids. The starting material was peripheral blood, obtained after pregnancy. This chain connects TRBV5-1 to TRBJ1-2, with 7 nucleotides matching TRBD1. The TCR originated in a female donor with multiple sclerosis, enrolled in a pregnancy study. The CDR3 region has the DNA TGCGCCAGCAGCTGGGACCTTCTCGACTATGCAGGGGGGACCTTC. It encodes CASSWDLLDYAGGTF.